This passage covers 25 T cell receptor beta chains from one sample sequenced in a study of blood T cell repertoires in COVID-19. The assay was immunoSEQ multiplex PCR, and TCRdb's table has in-frame clones only and misses some. The sample yields about 220,000 clones, more than 65% seen once. The sample taken for sequencing was peripheral blood. The source is a woman aged 25 to 45 who had recovered from COVID-19.

This clone showed up just a few times. The chain recombines TRBV4-1 with TRBJ1-4, with D hard to call. The length of the CDR3 is 16 residues. Germline CDR1 is MGHRA and CDR2 is YSYEKL. With 4 bases removed from V and 0 bases from J, the gap between germline ends came to 12 bases. Here the CDR3 reads CASSPRSTATNEKLFF. Written as DNA, the CDR3 is TGCGCCAGCAGCCCCAGGTCGACCGCAACTAATGAAAAACTGTTTTTT.

The gene calls are TRBV11-3 and TRBJ2-1, with 8 positions matching TRBD2. The CDR3 spans 16 residues. V lost 2 bases and J lost 4; bases outside the gene matches: 7. The germline CDR1 and CDR2 sequences are SGHNT and YENEEA. In nucleotides, the CDR3 is TGTGCCAGCAGCTTATCTCCGGGAGGGCCGTACAATGAGCAGTTCTTC. It yields the protein CASSLSPGGPYNEQFF. Full variable domain (outside the CDR3, taken from reference TRBV11-3 and TRBJ2-1): EAGVVQSPRYKIIEKKQPVAFWCNPISGHNTLYWYLQNLGQGPELLIRYENEEAVDDSQLPKDRFSAERLKGVDSTLKIQPAELGDSAVYLCASSLSPGGPYNEQFFGPGTRLTVL.

The rearrangement uses TRBV4-1 and TRBJ2-1, with D unresolved. The CDR3 runs 15 residues. Germline CDR1 is MGHRA and CDR2 is YSYEKL. The V gene lost 2 bases and the J gene lost 5 bases, with 13 bases spanning the gap. Written as DNA, the CDR3 is TGCGCCAGCAGCCAACCGGGTCCTTCCCACAATGAGCAGTTCTTC. Translation: CASSQPGPSHNEQFF.

This clone was seen a few times. The chain combines TRBV7-9 with TRBJ1-1, with D possibly being TRBD1 (6 bases). Germline V lookup: CDR1 SEHNR, CDR2 FQNEAQ (reference sequence). CDR3 length: 14 amino acids. V dropped 1 base and J dropped 6 bases, with 12 bases sitting between them. CDR3 DNA sequence: TGTGCCAGCAGCTTAGTACAGGGTAGGGCTGAAGCTTTCTTT. Protein: CASSLVQGRAEAFF.

The V and J genes are TRBV27 and TRBJ2-7; weak D call: TRBD2 (5 bases). The V gene lost 2 bases and the J gene lost 6 bases, with 23 bases spanning the gap. CDR3 length: 17 residues. Germline V gene sequence: CDR1 MNHEY, CDR2 SMNVEV (reference sequence). The CDR3 nucleotides read TGTGCCAGCAGTTTAAGTTCGGGCATGGAGACCGGAGGCGAGCAGTACTTC. Its translation is CASSLSSGMETGGEQYF.

This sequence joins TRBV11-2 and TRBJ1-2; D gene unclear. The CDR3 spans 14 residues. V gave up 2 bases and J gave up 2 bases, with 9 bases separating them. CDR1 and CDR2 from the germline V gene are SGHAT and FQNNGV. The CDR3 DNA follows: TGTGCCAGCAGCTTATTGAGGGCAAACTATGGCTACACCTTC. Translated: CASSLLRANYGYTF.

The V and J genes are TRBV28 and TRBJ1-5; the D is unclear. The CDR3 totals 14 residues. Germline CDR1 MDHEN, CDR2 SYDVKM. The germline V and J ends were trimmed by 10 bases and 0 bases, with 13 bases remaining between them. CDR3 amino acids: CATGWVYSNQPQHF. For the CDR3, the DNA is TGTGCCACCGGGTGGGTTTATAGCAATCAGCCCCAGCATTTT.

The chain carries TRBV15 and TRBJ2-1, with 9 bases lining up with TRBD2. The V gene end was trimmed by 3 bases and the J gene end by 6 bases; junction bases not matched to a gene: 12. The CDR3 is made up of 17 amino acids. Germline CDR1 and CDR2: LNHNV and YYDKDF (reference sequence). The CDR3 region is CATSSGGREGPTNEQFF. The DNA for the CDR3 is TGTGCCACCAGCAGTGGAGGGCGGGAGGGCCCCACCAATGAGCAGTTCTTC.

V is TRBV30 and J is TRBJ1-4; TRBD1 is a possible D gene (6 bases). Looked up from germline, CDR1 is GTSNPN and CDR2 is SVGIG (reference sequence). The V gene lost 4 bases and the J gene lost 8 bases, with 14 bases spanning the gap. This CDR3 is built from 13 residues. DNA of the CDR3: TGTGCCTGGAAACAGGGTTTTCGGGAAAAACTGTTTTTT. Protein sequence: CAWKQGFREKLFF.

The V gene is TRBV18, the J gene TRBJ2-2; D is possibly TRBD2 (5 bases). The V end was cut by 3 bases, the J end by 0 bases, with 11 bases between. CDR1 is KGHSH, CDR2 LQKENI, per germline. The CDR3 covers 16 residues. The DNA for the CDR3 is TGTGCCAGCTCACCCCCGACGGGATCGAACACCGGGGAGCTGTTTTTT. It translates to CASSPPTGSNTGELFF.

This rearrangement joins TRBV6-6 to TRBJ2-3, with 7 positions matching TRBD2. The germline CDR1 and CDR2 sequences are MNHNY and SVGAGI (reference sequence). The CDR3 has 14 amino acids. The trim removed 5 bases at V and 5 bases at J, leaving 7 bases unmatched. The CDR3 region has the DNA TGTGCCAGCAGTCAGCGGGATACCGAAGATACGCAGTATTTT. It codes for CASSQRDTEDTQYF.

V is TRBV6-6 and J is TRBJ2-7; D remains ambiguous. The CDR3 totals 15 residues. Trimming pared 6 bases from V and 8 bases from J, leaving 23 bases between. CDR1 MNHNY and CDR2 SVGAGI come from the germline V gene (reference sequence). CDR3 sequence (DNA): TGTGCCAGCAGCCTAGTTCTGCATCGTGAAATACAGCAGTACTTC. It yields the protein CASSLVLHREIQQYF.

V usage is TRBV5-1 and J usage is TRBJ1-5; perhaps TRBD1 as D (6 bases). The CDR3 contains 15 residues. Germline-derived CDR1 and CDR2 are SGHRS and YFSETQ. V was cut by 0 bases and J by 2 bases, with 9 bases left in between. The DNA of the CDR3 is TGCGCCAGCAGCTTGGTCCCAGGGGGCAATCAGCCCCAGCATTTT. Its protein product is CASSLVPGGNQPQHF.

V gene TRBV3-1 (or the pseudogene TRBV3-2) combines with J gene TRBJ1-6; TRBD1 is a possible D gene (6 bases). This CDR3 comprises 15 residues. The V gene's germline CDR1 is LGHDT and CDR2 YNNKEL (reference sequence). V lost 3 bases to trimming and J lost 7 bases, with 13 bases between them. The CDR3 sequence is CASSQGGPKNSPLHF. The CDR3, as DNA: TGTGCCAGCAGCCAGGGGGGGCCGAAAAATTCACCCCTCCACTTT.

This rearrangement joins TRBV4-1 to TRBJ2-7; 10 nucleotides agree with TRBD1. The germline CDR1 and CDR2 sequences are MGHRA and YSYEKL. The V segment lost 3 bases and the J segment 0 bases; nucleotides outside the gene matches: 5. The CDR3 is 16 residues long. DNA of the CDR3: TGCGCCAGCAGCCATTCCGGACAGGGGGACTCCTACGAGCAGTACTTC. The encoded protein is CASSHSGQGDSYEQYF.

The V and J genes are TRBV6-4 and TRBJ2-1; 7 bases are a match to TRBD2. CDR3 length: 12 residues. V dropped 4 bases and J dropped 9; count of bases not matched to a gene: 3. Germline loops: CDR1 MRHNA, CDR2 SNTAGT. In nucleotides, the CDR3 is TGTGCCAGCAGTGTAGGGAGGGGTGAGCAGTTCTTC. Translation: CASSVGRGEQFF.

This chain joins TRBV6-1 and TRBJ1-2, with D uncertain. Per the germline V gene, CDR1 is MNHNS and CDR2 is SASEGT. CDR3 length: 13 amino acids. Trimming left V 1 base short and J 3 bases short, with 6 bases between. The CDR3 is CASSEGPYYGYTF. CDR3 nucleotides: TGTGCCAGCAGTGAAGGGCCTTACTATGGCTACACCTTC.

This clone is a singleton in its sample. The chain is built from TRBV5-1 and TRBJ1-6, with TRBD1 identical over 7 bases. The CDR3 has 15 residues. Losses at the gene ends were 4 bases for V and 7 bases for J; bases not matched to a gene: 8. Germline V gene data show CDR1 as SGHRS and CDR2 as YFSETQ. CDR3 residues: CASSEQGQLNSPLHF. The DNA of the CDR3 is TGCGCCAGCAGCGAGCAGGGACAGCTCAATTCACCCCTCCACTTT.

CDR3 in amino acids: CASSLSSGRALYEQYF. DNA for the CDR3: TGTGCCAGCAGTTTATCGAGCGGGAGGGCCCTCTACGAGCAGTACTTC. The rearrangement uses TRBV28 and TRBJ2-7; the match to TRBD2 covers 10 bases. Looked up from germline, CDR1 is MDHEN and CDR2 is SYDVKM. The CDR3 has 16 amino acids. J gave up 3 bases and V 1 base, and 6 bases lay outside the gene matches.

The rearrangement links TRBV12-5 to TRBJ2-1; D is ambiguous. Looked up from germline, CDR1 is LGHNT and CDR2 is FRNRAP. V lost 7 bases and J 3 bases, leaving 10 bases between the germline ends. This CDR3 spans 13 amino acids. Here the CDR3 reads CASAERSYNEQFF. CDR3 nucleotide sequence: TGTGCTAGTGCGGAACGGAGCTACAATGAGCAGTTCTTC.

V is TRBV2 and J is TRBJ2-1; D possibly corresponds to TRBD1 (6 bases). This CDR3 region has 13 residues. Trimming shortened V by 6 bases and J by 12 bases, and 18 bases separated the two germline ends. Germline CDR1 SNHLY, CDR2 FYNNEI. CDR3 in amino acids: CASRSGHVLGQFF. CDR3 in DNA: TGTGCCAGCAGGTCGGGACACGTCCTGGGGCAGTTCTTC.

This clone came up once. The chain has TRBV18 and TRBJ1-5; D might be TRBD1 (6 bases). The CDR3 is made up of 15 amino acids. Trimming took off 2 bases at V and 4 bases at J, with 12 bases between the two ends. Germline lookup yields CDR1 KGHSH and CDR2 LQKENI. CDR3 in amino acids: CASSPDQGYNQPQHF. CDR3 DNA sequence: TGTGCCAGCTCACCAGATCAGGGGTATAATCAGCCCCAGCATTTT.

The V and J genes are TRBV9 and TRBJ1-1; 7 bases agree with TRBD1. CDR1 is SGDLS, CDR2 YYNGEE, per germline. Losses at the gene ends were 4 bases for V and 3 bases for J; bases not matched to a gene: 9. The CDR3 is 15 residues long. CDR3 nucleotide sequence: TGTGCCAGCAGCTTACACAGGGGTGACGACACTGAAGCTTTCTTT. Translating it yields CASSLHRGDDTEAFF. Variable domain in full (rest from reference TRBV9 and TRBJ1-1): DSGVTQTPKHLITATGQRVTLRCSPRSGDLSVYWYQQSLDQGLQFLIQYYNGEERAKGNILERFSAQQFPDLHSELNLSSLELGDSALYFCASSLHRGDDTEAFFGQGTRLTVV.

This chain links TRBV5-1 with TRBJ1-3; the D is unclear. V was cut by 1 base and J by 2 bases, with 10 bases left in between. Germline V gives CDR1 SGHRS, CDR2 YFSETQ. The length of the CDR3 is 15 residues. CDR3 coding DNA: TGCGCCAGCAGCTTGATCCCCGGGGCTGGAAACACCATATATTTT. Protein: CASSLIPGAGNTIYF.

CDR3 sequence (DNA): TGTGCCATCAGTGAGACAGGTGTGTATGGCTACACCTTC. Its translation is CAISETGVYGYTF. This chain connects TRBV10-3 to TRBJ1-2, with D possibly being TRBD1 (5 bases). The CDR3 runs to 13 residues. Trimming pared 2 bases from V and 5 bases from J, leaving 9 bases between. Germline CDR1 is ENHRY and CDR2 is SYGVKD.